A selection of T cell receptor beta chains follows, all from one sample in a study of shared clonotypes between healthy human individuals. Sequenced by immunoSEQ multiplex PCR; TCRdb stores in-frame clones only, minus some. The sample has millions of clones; over 85% are singletons. Sequenced material: naive CD4+ T cells from PBMCs. These receptors all stem from a man between 18 and 35 years old in good health. Some clones in this sample may be carry-over from other donors' samples. The CDR3 runs from the conserved cysteine through the conserved F or W. The D gene is left open where the match is weak. Some rows have no size entry. The others give once, few or many, or a class for an expanded clone.

j_call	d_call	clone_size	v_call	cdr3_nt	cdr3_aa
TRBJ2-3	TRBD2	NA	TRBV9	TGTGCCAGCAGCCATAGGGAGGGAAGCACAGATACGCAGTATTTT	CASSHREGSTDTQYF
TRBJ2-2	TRBD2	NA	TRBV7-2	TGTGCCAGCAGCTCGAGGGGGACTAGCAACGGGGAGCTGTTTTTT	CASSSRGTSNGELFF
TRBJ2-2	NA	NA	TRBV27	TGTGCCAGCAGTTCCGCCGGGACACCTAACACCGGGGAGCTGTTTTTT	CASSSAGTPNTGELFF
TRBJ1-5	NA	NA	TRBV4-1	TGCGCCAGCAGCCAAAATAGCAATCAGCCCCAGCATTTT	CASSQNSNQPQHF
TRBJ2-3	TRBD2	NA	TRBV4-1	TGCGCCAGCAGCCGGGTAGCGGGGCCCCTTAGCACAGATACGCAGTATTTT	CASSRVAGPLSTDTQYF
TRBJ1-1	NA	NA	TRBV18	TGTGCCAGCTCACCAGGAAACACTGAAGCTTTCTTT	CASSPGNTEAFF
TRBJ1-2	TRBD1	NA	TRBV7-7	TGTGCCAGCAGCCCCGCTGGGACAGACTATGGCTACACCTTC	CASSPAGTDYGYTF
TRBJ2-3	NA	NA	TRBV4-1	TGCGCCAGCAGCCAGGCGGGGTTGTACACAGATACGCAGTATTTT	CASSQAGLYTDTQYF
TRBJ2-7	NA	NA	TRBV6-6	TGTGCCAGCAGTGGCCTGGGACCCCTGGGCGAGCAGTACTTC	CASSGLGPLGEQYF
TRBJ1-2	NA	NA	TRBV4-2	TGTGCCAGCAGGGAGAGCGGGGGTAACTATGGCTACACCTTC	CASRESGGNYGYTF
TRBJ2-2	NA	NA	TRBV11-2	TGTGCCAGCAGTTATTTTGGGGGCGCAAAGACCGGGGAGCTGTTTTTT	CASSYFGGAKTGELFF
TRBJ1-5	NA	NA	TRBV28	TGTGCCACCATGTGGGTACGGGGGAACCAGCCCCAGCATTTT	CATMWVRGNQPQHF
TRBJ2-7	TRBD1	NA	TRBV28	TGTGCCAGCAGTGTTGGGACAGGGGGCTCCTACGAGCAGTACTTC	CASSVGTGGSYEQYF
TRBJ1-1	NA	once	TRBV7-8	TGTGCCAGCAGCCAACGGGAAGGCTCCGACGAGAACACTGAAGCTTTCTTT	CASSQREGSDENTEAFF
TRBJ2-3	NA	NA	TRBV27	TGTGCCAGCAGGCCCCAACGTTGGACTAGCACAGATACGCAGTATTTT	CASRPQRWTSTDTQYF
TRBJ2-7	NA	NA	TRBV6-5	TGTGCCAGCAGGGCAGGGGCTTACTACGAGCAGTACTTC	CASRAGAYYEQYF
TRBJ2-7	NA	NA	TRBV5-1	TGCGCCAGCAGACCCACGATGGGTCTCCAATACGAGCAGTACTTC	CASRPTMGLQYEQYF
TRBJ1-1	TRBD1	few	TRBV15	TGTGCCACCAGCAGGAGTACAGGGGGCACTGAAGCTTTCTTT	CATSRSTGGTEAFF
TRBJ1-5	TRBD1	NA	TRBV4-1	TGCGCCAGCAGCCAAGTGCCTCACAGGGGGAGCAATCAGCCCCAGCATTTT	CASSQVPHRGSNQPQHF
TRBJ2-5	NA	NA	TRBV11-2	TGTGCCAGCAGCTTCGCTGGTCCGTTAGAGACCCAGTACTTC	CASSFAGPLETQYF
TRBJ1-1	TRBD1	NA	TRBV11-3	TGTGCCAGCGGAATCGGGGACAGAACTTTCTTT	CASGIGDRTFF
TRBJ2-7	NA	NA	TRBV5-6	TGTGCCAGCATGCGGCGACATCCCCCAAACTACGAGCAGTACTTC	CASMRRHPPNYEQYF
TRBJ2-6	TRBD1	NA	TRBV5-1	TGCGCCAGCAGCTTGAGTGCAGGGGGCCCTGGGGCCAACGTCCTGACTTTC	CASSLSAGGPGANVLTF
TRBJ1-1	TRBD1	few	TRBV30	TGTGCCTGGAATACCGGGACAGGGGGACTTGAAGCTTTCTTT	CAWNTGTGGLEAFF
TRBJ2-7	NA	NA	TRBV6-5	TGTGCCAGCAGTTACTCCAGGAACTCCTACGAGCAGTACTTC	CASSYSRNSYEQYF
TRBJ1-1	TRBD1	NA	TRBV28	TGTGCCAGCAGTGGGACAGGGCTTTGGACTGAAGCTTTCTTT	CASSGTGLWTEAFF
TRBJ2-3	NA	NA	TRBV7-2	TGTGCCAGCAGCTTCGGGCTAAACACAGATACGCAGTATTTT	CASSFGLNTDTQYF
TRBJ2-5	TRBD1	NA	TRBV6-5	TGTGCCAGCAGTTACTTCGGGACAGCGCAAGAGACCCAGTACTTC	CASSYFGTAQETQYF
TRBJ2-1	NA	NA	TRBV9	TGTGCCAGCAGCGCCGTAAGGGGTTCCTACAATGAGCAGTTCTTC	CASSAVRGSYNEQFF
TRBJ1-1	TRBD1	few	TRBV30	TGTGCCTGGAACACAGGGGGCGTTCGGTCTGAAGCTTTCTTT	CAWNTGGVRSEAFF
TRBJ1-2	NA	once	TRBV7-2	TGTGCCAGCAGCCTACAGGGAACCCTGTCTGTTTTCAACTATGGCTACACCTTC	CASSLQGTLSVFNYGYTF
TRBJ2-5	NA	NA	TRBV25-1	TGTGCCAGCAGTGACCTTGGGGGGGCAGACCAAGAGACCCAGTACTTC	CASSDLGGADQETQYF
TRBJ1-5	NA	NA	TRBV27	TGTGCCAGCAGTTCCATATATAGCAATCAGCCCCAGCATTTT	CASSSIYSNQPQHF
TRBJ1-5	NA	NA	TRBV30	TGTGCCTGGAGTTACGGGGATACCAATCAGCCCCAGCATTTT	CAWSYGDTNQPQHF
TRBJ1-5	TRBD1	NA	TRBV28	TGTGCCAGCAACGAACACCCGGGACAGATCAATCAGCCCCAGCATTTT	CASNEHPGQINQPQHF
TRBJ2-3	NA	once	TRBV5-1	TGCGCCAGCAGCTCCGGGGACCCAAACGCAGATACGCAGTATTTT	CASSSGDPNADTQYF
TRBJ2-1	NA	NA	TRBV7-6	TGTGCCAGCAGCTTAGTAGGTTGGGCGAATGAGCAGTTCTTC	CASSLVGWANEQFF